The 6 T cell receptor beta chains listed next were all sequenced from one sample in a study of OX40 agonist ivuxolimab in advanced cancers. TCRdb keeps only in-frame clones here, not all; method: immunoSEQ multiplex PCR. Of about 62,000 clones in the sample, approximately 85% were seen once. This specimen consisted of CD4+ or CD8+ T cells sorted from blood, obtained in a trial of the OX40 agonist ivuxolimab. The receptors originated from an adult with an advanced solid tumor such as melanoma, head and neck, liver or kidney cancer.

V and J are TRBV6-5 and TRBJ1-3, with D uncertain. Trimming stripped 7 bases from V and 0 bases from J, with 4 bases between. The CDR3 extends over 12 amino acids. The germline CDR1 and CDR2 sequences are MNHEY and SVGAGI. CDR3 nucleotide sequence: TGTGCCAGCACCTCCTCTGGAAACACCATATATTTT. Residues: CASTSSGNTIYF.

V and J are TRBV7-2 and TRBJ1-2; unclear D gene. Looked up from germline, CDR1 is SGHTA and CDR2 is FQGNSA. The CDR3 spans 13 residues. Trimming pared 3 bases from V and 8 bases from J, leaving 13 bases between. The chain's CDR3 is CASSLDPRKGYTF. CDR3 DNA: TGTGCCAGCAGCTTGGACCCTCGGAAGGGCTACACCTTC.

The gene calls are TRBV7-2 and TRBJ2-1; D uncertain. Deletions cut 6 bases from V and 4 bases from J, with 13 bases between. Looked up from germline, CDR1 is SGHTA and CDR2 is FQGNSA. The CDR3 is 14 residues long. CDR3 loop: CASSPDVAYNEQFF. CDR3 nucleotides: TGTGCCAGCAGTCCAGACGTGGCTTACAATGAGCAGTTCTTC. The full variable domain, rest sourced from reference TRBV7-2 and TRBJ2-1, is GAGVSQSPSNKVTEKGKDVELRCDPISGHTALYWYRQSLGQGLEFLIYFQGNSAPDKSGLPSDRFSAERTGGSVSTLTIQRTQQEDSAVYLCASSPDVAYNEQFFGPGTRLTVL.

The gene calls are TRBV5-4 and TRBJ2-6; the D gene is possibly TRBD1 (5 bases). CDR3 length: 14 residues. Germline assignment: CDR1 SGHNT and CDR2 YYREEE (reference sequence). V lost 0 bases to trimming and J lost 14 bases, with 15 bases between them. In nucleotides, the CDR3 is TGTGCCAGCAGCTTGGGGGGCGGCAGCCTTCTCCTGACTTTC. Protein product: CASSLGGGSLLLTF.

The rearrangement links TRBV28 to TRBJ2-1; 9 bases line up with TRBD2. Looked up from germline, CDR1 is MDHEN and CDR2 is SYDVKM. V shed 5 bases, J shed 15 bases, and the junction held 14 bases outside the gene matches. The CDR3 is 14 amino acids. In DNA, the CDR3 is TGTGCCAGCAGTAACCCGGGACTAGCTACCTTGGGGTTCTTC. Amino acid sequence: CASSNPGLATLGFF.

CDR3 loop: CATNPWGDNQPQHF. CDR3 nucleotide sequence: TGTGCCACCAACCCCTGGGGGGATAATCAGCCCCAGCATTTT. The V and J genes are TRBV19 and TRBJ1-5; perhaps TRBD1 as D (5 bases). Germline V gene data show CDR1 as LNHDA and CDR2 as SQIVND (reference sequence). The CDR3 contains 14 residues. Trimming stripped 10 bases from V and 4 bases from J, with 17 bases between. The full variable domain, completed using reference TRBV19 and TRBJ1-5, is DGGITQSPKYLFRKEGQNVTLSCEQNLNHDAMYWYRQDPGQGLRLIYYSQIVNDFQKGDIAEGYSVSREKKESFPLTVTSAQKNPTAFYLCATNPWGDNQPQHFGDGTRLSIL.